These T cell receptor beta chains were read from a single sample in a study of vaccination effects on CD4 cells after COVID-19. Produced via immunoSEQ multiplex PCR; TCRdb's table is partial and in-frame only. The table records almost 30,000 clones, 60% to 75% of them present only once. These TCRs' antigens remain unknown. Sequenced material: CD4+ T cells from PBMCs cultured with HCoV-OC43 spike peptides, taken after COVID-19 vaccination. The receptors originated from a human donor who received a COVID-19 vaccine. The CDR3 runs from the conserved cysteine through the conserved F or W. D genes are given only for firm matches. The size entry is marked missing in some rows and otherwise reads once, few, many or a size class.

j_call,v_call,clone_size,d_call,cdr3_aa,cdr3_nt
TRBJ1-2,TRBV7-8,few,TRBD1,CASTFLTGGDGYTF,TGTGCCAGCACCTTCCTGACAGGGGGGGATGGCTACACCTTC
TRBJ2-5,TRBV24-1,-,TRBD2,CATSDSGGPGETQYF,TGTGCCACCAGTGATTCGGGAGGGCCAGGAGAGACCCAGTACTTC
TRBJ2-2,TRBV10-3,-,TRBD2,CAISESTGLAGGYTGELFF,TGTGCCATCAGTGAGTCGACGGGACTAGCGGGAGGGTACACCGGGGAGCTGTTTTTT
TRBJ1-2,TRBV13,-,-,CASSLVGWRSTEGYGYTF,TGTGCCAGCAGCTTAGTAGGATGGAGGTCTACGGAGGGCTATGGCTACACCTTC
TRBJ1-1,TRBV29-1,-,-,CSSQRQLNTEAFF,TGCAGCTCCCAAAGGCAGTTGAACACTGAAGCTTTCTTT
TRBJ1-2,TRBV2,-,-,CASSDGAANYGYTF,TGTGCCAGCAGTGACGGAGCAGCTAACTATGGCTACACCTTC
TRBJ1-5,TRBV19,few,-,CASTRESGQPQHF,TGTGCCAGTACCAGGGAAAGTGGACAGCCCCAGCATTTT
TRBJ2-5,TRBV7-9,-,TRBD1,CASSLTGEETQYF,TGTGCCAGCAGCTTAACAGGGGAAGAGACCCAGTACTTC
TRBJ2-2,TRBV14,-,-,CASSRDANTGELFF,TGTGCCAGCAGCCGCGACGCGAACACCGGGGAGCTGTTTTTT
TRBJ2-5,TRBV15,-,-,CATSRDTQTQYF,TGTGCCACCAGCAGAGATACGCAGACCCAGTACTTC
TRBJ2-6,TRBV24-1,few,-,CATSAGHHVSGANVLTF,TGTGCCACCAGTGCCGGGCATCATGTGTCTGGGGCCAACGTCCTGACTTTC
TRBJ2-4,TRBV3-1/TRBV3-2,-,TRBD2,CASSQVQRSGGAVAKNIQYF,TGTGCCAGCAGCCAAGTTCAACGTAGCGGGGGGGCGGTCGCCAAAAACATTCAGTACTTC
TRBJ2-7,TRBV9,-,-,CASSVGPTSYEQYF,TGTGCCAGCAGCGTAGGGCCTACCTCCTACGAGCAGTACTTC
TRBJ2-7,TRBV19,-,-,CASSISGGLYEQYF,TGTGCCAGTAGTATCTCCGGGGGACTCTACGAGCAGTACTTC
TRBJ2-2,TRBV10-3,-,TRBD2,CAISGIAGGTGELFF,TGTGCCATCAGTGGCATAGCGGGAGGGACCGGGGAGCTGTTTTTT
TRBJ1-2,TRBV5-6,-,-,CASSWGPGANYGYTF,TGTGCCAGCAGCTGGGGTCCTGGGGCTAACTATGGCTACACCTTC
TRBJ1-3,TRBV5-1,-,TRBD1,CASSLANRDSDSGNTIYF,TGCGCCAGCAGCTTGGCCAATCGGGACAGTGACTCTGGAAACACCATATATTTT
TRBJ1-5,TRBV2,-,-,CASSPWDQPQHF,TGTGCCAGCAGCCCGTGGGATCAGCCCCAGCATTTT
TRBJ2-7,TRBV3-1/TRBV3-2,-,-,CASSQGGAQGYEQYF,TGTGCCAGCAGCCAAGGGGGAGCACAGGGCTACGAGCAGTACTTC
TRBJ1-2,TRBV29-1,once,TRBD1,CSVTGKEAGYTF,TGCAGCGTGACAGGGAAGGAAGCTGGCTACACCTTC
TRBJ1-3,TRBV19,-,-,CASSIDAVRARGNTIYF,TGTGCCAGTAGTATAGACGCCGTTAGGGCTAGGGGAAACACCATATATTTT
TRBJ2-3,TRBV5-1,-,-,CASSLAQAADTQYF,TGCGCCAGCAGCTTGGCACAGGCCGCAGATACGCAGTATTTT
TRBJ1-2,TRBV14,few,-,CASSQLRRDGYTF,TGTGCCAGCAGCCAACTCAGGAGAGATGGCTACACCTTC
TRBJ2-5,TRBV3-1/TRBV3-2,-,TRBD2,CASSPRGSGRFDGTQYF,TGTGCCAGCAGCCCCCGGGGTAGCGGGAGGTTTGATGGGACCCAGTACTTC
TRBJ2-1,TRBV18,-,-,CASSPQASYNEQFF,TGTGCCAGCTCACCTCAGGCCTCCTACAATGAGCAGTTCTTC
TRBJ2-7,TRBV21-1,-,-,CASSKAGPIPTYEQYF,TGTGCCAGCAGCAAAGCCGGACCGATCCCTACCTACGAGCAGTACTTC
TRBJ1-2,TRBV5-1,-,-,CASSLRGRPNYGYTF,TGCGCCAGCAGCTTGAGGGGCAGACCTAACTATGGCTACACCTTC
TRBJ1-4,TRBV5-6,-,-,CASSLGAENEKLFF,TGTGCCAGCAGCTTGGGGGCCGAGAATGAAAAACTGTTTTTT
TRBJ2-5,TRBV7-9,few,TRBD2,CASSSGTSTKTQYF,TGTGCCAGCAGCTCCGGGACTAGTACAAAGACCCAGTACTTC
TRBJ2-1,TRBV5-1,-,TRBD2,CASSLSGGLNNEQFF,TGCGCCAGCAGCTTGAGCGGGGGGCTAAACAATGAGCAGTTCTTC
TRBJ2-1,TRBV7-9,once,TRBD2,CASSSRLAGGWEQFF,TGTGCCAGCAGCTCCAGACTAGCGGGAGGTTGGGAGCAGTTCTTC
TRBJ1-2,TRBV3-1/TRBV3-2,-,-,CASSQGIPNYGYTF,TGTGCCAGCAGCCAAGGAATCCCTAACTATGGCTACACCTTC
TRBJ2-5,TRBV7-9,-,TRBD2,CASSLVLAGLETQYF,TGTGCCAGCAGCTTAGTACTAGCGGGACTAGAGACCCAGTACTTC
TRBJ1-5,TRBV19,-,TRBD1,CASRTGGVYQPQHF,TGTGCCAGCAGGACAGGGGGCGTCTATCAGCCCCAGCATTTT
TRBJ2-7,TRBV2,-,TRBD2,CASTPGGGIYEQYF,TGTGCCAGCACCCCGGGCGGGGGGATCTACGAGCAGTACTTC
TRBJ2-5,TRBV6-2/TRBV6-3,-,-,CASSWTEQETQYF,TGTGCCAGCAGTTGGACAGAGCAAGAGACCCAGTACTTC
TRBJ2-1,TRBV7-2,-,TRBD2,CASSLSGSSYNEQFF,TGTGCCAGCAGCCTCAGCGGGAGCTCCTACAATGAGCAGTTCTTC
TRBJ2-6,TRBV6-2/TRBV6-3,-,TRBD2,CASSYPPGRAGANVLTF,TGTGCCAGCAGTTACCCACCAGGGAGGGCTGGGGCCAACGTCCTGACTTTC
TRBJ1-1,TRBV6-5,-,-,CASSFPAGAVFF,TGTGCCAGCAGCTTTCCCGCGGGGGCTGTTTTCTTT
TRBJ1-1,TRBV11-2,-,TRBD1,CASSGQGAGEAFF,TGTGCCAGCAGCGGACAGGGGGCAGGGGAAGCTTTCTTT
TRBJ1-5,TRBV24-1,few,TRBD1,CAAPPTDRFNQPQHF,TGTGCCGCGCCACCTACGGACAGGTTCAATCAGCCCCAGCATTTT
TRBJ1-6,TRBV27,-,-,CASSINNSPLHF,TGTGCCAGCAGTATCAATAATTCACCCCTCCACTTT
TRBJ1-2,TRBV6-5,-,-,CATLSEGSGYGYTF,TGTGCCACCCTATCTGAGGGCTCAGGTTATGGCTACACCTTC
TRBJ1-1,TRBV3-1/TRBV3-2,-,-,CASSQEGTEAFF,TGTGCCAGCAGCCAAGAGGGCACTGAAGCTTTCTTT
TRBJ2-4,TRBV5-1,-,-,CASSLEGLDIQYF,TGCGCCAGCAGCTTGGAAGGGTTGGACATTCAGTACTTC
TRBJ1-4,TRBV4-2,-,-,CASSQPGHTNEKLFF,TGTGCCAGCAGCCAACCGGGACACACTAATGAAAAACTGTTTTTT
TRBJ2-3,TRBV3-1/TRBV3-2,-,TRBD2,CASSPEGLAGFRRGTDTQYF,TGTGCCAGCAGCCCCGAGGGACTAGCGGGATTTCGAAGGGGAACAGATACGCAGTATTTT
TRBJ2-3,TRBV5-1,-,-,CASSRGVADSTDTQYF,TGCGCCAGCAGCCGAGGGGTAGCGGATAGCACAGATACGCAGTATTTT